This T cell receptor (beta chain) emerged from a study of T-cell reconstitution after alpha-beta-depleted transplantation in children. Unique molecular identifiers were used in preparing the TCRbeta library. TCRdb re-called the PCR reads with MiXCR, one entry per CDR3 protein. The repertoire holds 250,000 to 350,000 distinct CDR3 sequences, with nearly 10% as singletons. This clonotype was observed a handful of times. This CDR3 spans 14 amino acids. Germline V gene lookup returns CDR1 DFQATT and CDR2 SNEGSKA (reference sequence). V was clipped by 0 bases and J by 8 bases, with 16 bases between them. The chain joins TRBV20-1 to TRBJ1-2; D remains unclear. The sequence came from a human donor who donated a stem cell graft to a child with SCID. Sequencing used PBMCs from the stem cell graft donor, obtained from the stem cell graft. CDR3 protein: CSARDHPGSHGYTF. CDR3 DNA sequence: TGCAGTGCTAGAGATCATCCAGGCTCCCACGGCTACACCTTC.